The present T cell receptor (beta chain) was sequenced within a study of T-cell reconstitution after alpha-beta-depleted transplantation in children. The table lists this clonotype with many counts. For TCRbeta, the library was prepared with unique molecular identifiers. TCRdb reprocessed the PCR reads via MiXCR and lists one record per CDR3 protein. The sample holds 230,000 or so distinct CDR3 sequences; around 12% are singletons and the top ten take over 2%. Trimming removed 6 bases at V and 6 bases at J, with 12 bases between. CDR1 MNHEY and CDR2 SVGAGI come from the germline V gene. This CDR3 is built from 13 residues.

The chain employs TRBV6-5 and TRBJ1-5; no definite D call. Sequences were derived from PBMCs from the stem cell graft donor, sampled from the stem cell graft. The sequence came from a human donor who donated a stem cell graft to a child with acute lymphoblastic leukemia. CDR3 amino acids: CASSLEGAQPQHF. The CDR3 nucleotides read TGTGCCAGCAGCCTCGAGGGTGCTCAGCCCCAGCATTTT.